This entry lists 27 T cell receptor beta chains sequenced from one sample in a study of human T cells and chemical hapten exposure. The time point here: patch test 1, 2 weeks after DPC sensitization. The treatment here: therapeutic diphenylcyclopropenone sensitization with weekly scalp DPC. Via MiXCR, TCRdb re-called the RACE reads, giving one row per CDR3 protein. The repertoire holds 180,000 or so distinct CDR3 sequences, with 20% to 25% as singletons. The material sequenced was whole blood, taken in connection with sensitization to the hapten diphenylcyclopropenone (DPC). These receptors originate from a woman aged 45-65 years with alopecia areata. Some clones in this sample may be carry-over from other donors' samples.

This rearrangement joins TRBV7-2 to TRBJ2-7, with TRBD2 matching over 7 bases. The CDR3 consists of 18 residues. V shed 0 bases, J shed 3 bases, and the junction held 14 bases outside the gene matches. Germline V CDR1 and CDR2: SGHTA, FQGNSA. The CDR3 sequence is CASSLAGSGFTLNYEQYF. Here the CDR3 DNA reads TGTGCCAGCAGCTTAGCCGGTAGCGGGTTTACTCTTAACTACGAGCAGTACTTC.

V usage is TRBV7-9 and J usage is TRBJ2-7; 10 bases are a match to TRBD2. V lost 3 bases, J lost 6 bases, and 8 bases stayed unmatched. This CDR3 spans 15 amino acids. Looked up from germline, CDR1 is SEHNR and CDR2 is FQNEAQ (reference sequence). The CDR3 bases are TGTGCCAGCAGCTTGGGGAGCGGGAGGGCGGTCGAGCAGTACTTC. Amino acids: CASSLGSGRAVEQYF.

The rearrangement joins TRBV7-3 to TRBJ2-1, with no clear D. The CDR3 has 13 amino acids. V was cut by 5 bases and J by 5 bases, with 10 bases left in between. The germline V gene encodes CDR1 SGHTA and CDR2 FQGTGA. This chain's CDR3 is CASSPNRDNEQFF. For the CDR3, the DNA is TGTGCCAGCAGCCCCAATAGGGACAATGAGCAGTTCTTC.

This clonotype was recorded a few times. The chain is built from TRBV2 and TRBJ1-4; D call uncertain. CDR1 SNHLY and CDR2 FYNNEI come from the germline V gene. The CDR3 has 14 amino acids. V was cut by 3 bases and J by 5 bases, with 10 bases left in between. The CDR3 reads CASSDGQANEKLFF. CDR3 nucleotide sequence: TGTGCCAGCAGTGACGGGCAGGCAAATGAAAAACTGTTTTTT.

A single count supports this clonotype. V is TRBV6-2 or TRBV6-3 and J is TRBJ2-7, with unresolved D. V lost 6 bases to trimming and J lost 5 bases, with 14 bases between them. CDR3 length equals 13 residues. The germline gives CDR1 MNHEY, CDR2 SVGEGT. The CDR3 region has the DNA TGTGCCAGCAGACGGGTTTGGGGTCACGAGCAGTACTTC. Its translation is CASRRVWGHEQYF.

The sample holds a few counts of this clonotype. The genes are TRBV20-1 and TRBJ2-1, with D tentatively TRBD1 (5 bases). Germline CDR1 and CDR2: DFQATT and SNEGSKA (reference sequence). The CDR3 length is 13 residues. This CDR3 reads CSPDKRSINEQFF. CDR3 coding DNA: TGCAGCCCGGACAAGAGGTCTATCAATGAGCAGTTCTTC.

The table lists this clonotype with a few counts. V usage is TRBV5-4 and J usage is TRBJ1-2; TRBD1 matches at 7 bases. After removal of 5 bases from V and 6 bases from J, the junction contained 16 bases not matched to a gene. Germline values: CDR1 SGHNT, CDR2 YYREEE (reference sequence). The CDR3 contains 16 residues. As DNA, the CDR3 is TGTGCCAGCAGTCAGGACAGGATCCCCAAGAGGGATGGCTACACCTTC. Protein sequence: CASSQDRIPKRDGYTF.

This chain connects TRBV7-9 to TRBJ2-3, with 9 bases aligning to TRBD2. Germline V gene lookup returns CDR1 SEHNR and CDR2 FQNEAQ (reference sequence). The CDR3 spans 15 residues. The J segment lost 3 bases and the V segment lost 4 bases, leaving 5 bases of the junction unmatched. CDR3 DNA: TGTGCCAGCAGCTCTGATGCGGGAGGGACAGATACGCAGTATTTT. Translation: CASSSDAGGTDTQYF.

The chain couples TRBV5-1 to TRBJ1-6; maybe TRBD1 (5 bases). CDR3 length: 15 amino acids. V gave up 1 base and J gave up 9 bases, with 14 bases separating them. In germline, CDR1 is SGHRS, CDR2 YFSETQ. CDR3 coding DNA: TGCGCCAGCAGCTTGAATGGGCAGGGACGTTCACCCCTCCACTTT. Protein: CASSLNGQGRSPLHF.

The table lists this clonotype with a few counts. J is TRBJ1-3 and V is TRBV28, with D tentatively TRBD1 (5 bases). CDR1 MDHEN and CDR2 SYDVKM come from the germline V gene. The germline V and J ends were trimmed by 3 bases and 4 bases, with 10 bases remaining between them. The CDR3 length is 14 residues. The CDR3 bases are TGTGCCAGCAGTTTGGGGGGAGAAGGAAACACCATATATTTT. The encoded protein is CASSLGGEGNTIYF.

This clonotype has just a few counts. The rearrangement links TRBV5-1 to TRBJ1-1; possible D gene TRBD1, 5 bases. Germline CDR1 and CDR2: SGHRS and YFSETQ. V dropped 3 bases and J dropped 2 bases, with 8 bases sitting between them. The CDR3 extends over 13 amino acids. CDR3 DNA sequence: TGCGCCAGCAGCTCGACAGCTAACACTGAAGCTTTCTTT. Its translation: CASSSTANTEAFF.

The chain combines TRBV5-1 with TRBJ2-7; TRBD2 matches at 8 bases. Germline V lookup: CDR1 SGHRS, CDR2 YFSETQ. V was pared by 0 bases and J by 3 bases, with 5 bases of the junction left unmatched. The length of the CDR3 is 15 residues. The CDR3 sequence: CASSLGSGSVYEQYF. As DNA, the CDR3 is TGCGCCAGCAGCTTGGGAAGCGGGAGCGTCTACGAGCAGTACTTC.

V usage is TRBV6-5 and J usage is TRBJ2-7, with 7 bases fitting TRBD1. The CDR3 runs 14 residues. Germline trimming cut 5 bases from V and 2 bases from J; bases unmatched to any gene: 6. CDR1 MNHEY and CDR2 SVGAGI come from the germline V gene. The CDR3, as DNA: TGTGCCAGCAGTCCACAGGGGTCAGCCTACGAGCAGTACTTC. Protein product: CASSPQGSAYEQYF.

The chain is built from TRBV29-1 and TRBJ2-5; D gene unclear. V was clipped by 5 bases and J by 2 bases, with 12 bases between them. This CDR3 spans 13 amino acids. The germline CDR1 and CDR2 sequences are SQVTM and ANQGSEA. The CDR3 DNA is TGCAGCGTTCTCGTCGGACCACAAGAGACCCAGTACTTC. This encodes CSVLVGPQETQYF.

Worth noting for this clonotype: One end of the junction does not line up with germline, which may come from a read error. This sequence joins TRBV29-1 and TRBJ2-1, with D perhaps being TRBD1 or TRBD2 (6 bases each). The germline V gene encodes CDR1 SQVTM and CDR2 ANQGSEA. The CDR3 runs 12 residues. DNA of the CDR3: TGCAGCGTTGAAGGACGGGGGCAGAGCTCCCTCTTC. Its protein product is CSVEGRGQSSLF.

This rearrangement joins TRBV6-6 to TRBJ2-3; TRBD1 matches 7 bases. V shed 7 bases, J shed 6 bases, and the junction held 19 bases outside the gene matches. Germline assignment: CDR1 MNHNY and CDR2 SVGAGI (reference sequence). The CDR3 has 17 amino acids. CDR3 bases: TGTGCCAGCAACTCAAAAAGACCCGGGACAGAAGGCGATACGCAGTATTTT. It specifies CASNSKRPGTEGDTQYF.

This clonotype has a handful of counts. Germline is not matched at one junction end, which may reflect a read error. The CDR3 DNA follows: TGTGCCGGCAGACAGTTGGGTAATTCACCCCTCCACTTT. It encodes CAGRQLGNSPLHF. The chain uses TRBV2 and TRBJ1-6, with D perhaps TRBD1 (5 bases). The CDR3 totals 13 residues. Germline V gene sequence: CDR1 SNHLY, CDR2 FYNNEI.

This chain links TRBV2 with TRBJ2-1; 7 positions agree with TRBD2. The germline gives CDR1 SNHLY, CDR2 FYNNEI. This CDR3 comprises 14 residues. With V trimmed by 7 bases and J by 7 bases, 10 bases remained unmatched. The CDR3 loop is CASNYAGVGNEQFF. The DNA of the CDR3 is TGTGCCAGCAACTATGCGGGAGTCGGTAATGAGCAGTTCTTC. Full variable domain (outside the CDR3, taken from reference TRBV2 and TRBJ2-1): EPEVTQTPSHQVTQMGQEVILRCVPISNHLYFYWYRQILGQKVEFLVSFYNNEISEKSEIFDDQFSVERPDGSNFTLKIRSTKLEDSAMYFCASNYAGVGNEQFFGPGTRLTVL.

The chain employs TRBV9 and TRBJ1-3; no definite D call. Looked up from germline, CDR1 is SGDLS and CDR2 is YYNGEE. The CDR3 totals 17 residues. The V end lost 0 bases, the J end lost 0 bases, and 13 bases lay between the germline ends. This chain's CDR3 is CASSVATSVTSGNTIYF. The CDR3 DNA follows: TGTGCCAGCAGCGTAGCTACGTCGGTAACCTCTGGAAACACCATATATTTT.

This clonotype was counted between two and nine times. The chain joins TRBV6-5 to TRBJ1-2; TRBD1 matches 9 bases. Per the germline V gene, CDR1 is MNHEY and CDR2 is SVGAGI. The V and J ends lost 2 bases and 2 bases, in that order; junction bases with no gene match: 6. This CDR3 comprises 16 residues. This chain's CDR3 is CASSYIGTGLNYGYTF. The CDR3, as DNA: TGTGCCAGCAGTTACATTGGGACAGGGCTAAACTATGGCTACACCTTC.

The table lists this clonotype with a few counts. The chain has TRBV5-1 and TRBJ2-1; 7 nucleotides align to TRBD2. CDR1 is SGHRS, CDR2 YFSETQ, per germline. V lost 0 bases to trimming and J lost 6 bases; unmatched junction nucleotides: 9. CDR3 length: 16 residues. The CDR3 is CASSLDAQRGGNEQFF. The CDR3 nucleotides are TGCGCCAGCAGCTTGGACGCACAGCGGGGAGGCAATGAGCAGTTCTTC.

This clonotype was counted a few times. The chain joins TRBV9 to TRBJ2-2; D ambiguous. The CDR3 is made up of 13 amino acids. Between the trimmed V and J ends, which lost 0 bases and 3 bases, there was a span of 3 bases. Per germline, CDR1 SGDLS and CDR2 YYNGEE. The CDR3 DNA is TGTGCCAGCAGCGTAGGAGACACCGGGGAGCTGTTTTTT. This sequence encodes CASSVGDTGELFF.

This clonotype turned up a few times. The rearrangement links TRBV20-1 to TRBJ2-3; TRBD2 matches at 11 bases. This CDR3 has 15 amino acids. The germline V gene encodes CDR1 DFQATT and CDR2 SNEGSKA (reference sequence). V shed 3 bases and J 3 bases; nucleotides not matched to a gene: 5. The CDR3 region is CSASFGTSGTDTQYF. The CDR3 DNA reads TGCAGTGCTAGTTTCGGGACTAGCGGAACAGATACGCAGTATTTT.

The chain is built from TRBV5-1 and TRBJ2-1; weak D call: TRBD2 (6 bases). This CDR3 is built from 16 residues. The germline V gene has CDR1 SGHRS and CDR2 YFSETQ. The ends were cut back, 3 bases at V and 9 bases at J, with 22 bases in the middle. CDR3 in amino acids: CASSSSWGRGLGEQFF. In DNA form, the CDR3 reads TGCGCCAGCAGCTCGAGCTGGGGACGGGGGTTGGGTGAGCAGTTCTTC.

This clonotype was counted only a few times. The V gene is TRBV27, the J gene TRBJ2-2; D perhaps matches TRBD1 (5 bases). The germline V and J ends were trimmed by 5 bases and 0 bases, with 10 bases remaining between them. The CDR3 loop spans 15 amino acids. Germline CDR1 is MNHEY and CDR2 is SMNVEV (reference sequence). The CDR3 loop is CASSVTGANTGELFF. The CDR3 nucleotides read TGTGCCAGCAGTGTCACAGGAGCGAACACCGGGGAGCTGTTTTTT.

This clonotype was recorded many times. The chain links TRBV7-9 to TRBJ2-7, with a tentative D call TRBD1 (5 bases). V was pared by 4 bases and J by 2 bases, with 9 bases between. The CDR3 loop spans 13 amino acids. Per germline, CDR1 SEHNR and CDR2 FQNEAQ (reference sequence). This chain's CDR3 is CASSSTATYEQYF. CDR3 DNA sequence: TGTGCCAGCAGCTCGACAGCAACCTACGAGCAGTACTTC. Together with reference TRBV7-9 and TRBJ2-7, the CDR3 gives the full variable domain: DTGVSQNPRHKITKRGQNVTFRCDPISEHNRLYWYRQTLGQGPEFLTYFQNEAQLEKSRLLSDRFSAERPKGSFSTLEIQRTEQGDSAMYLCASSSTATYEQYFGPGTRLTVT.

The chain joins TRBV29-1 to TRBJ1-1, with D possibly matching TRBD1 (5 bases). The germline gives CDR1 SQVTM, CDR2 ANQGSEA. The V end was cut by 3 bases, the J end by 3 bases, with 14 bases between. CDR3 length equals 14 residues. The chain's CDR3 is CSVEPGRADTEAFF. CDR3 DNA sequence: TGCAGCGTTGAGCCGGGCAGGGCAGACACTGAAGCTTTCTTT.